The clone carrying this T cell receptor beta chain was seen only a few times. Its antigen remains unknown. This sample was taken from a study of beta chain features in type 1 diabetes. Findings and caveats of the study: Moderate yet significant TCRB CDR3 shortening was seen in Type 1 diabetes patients in all four CD4+ subsets.

Sequencing targeted expressed TCRB transcripts, as all isolated RNA had been reverse transcribed. Sequenced by immunoSEQ multiplex PCR; TCRdb stores in-frame clones only, minus some. The table shows approximately 250,000 clones, with about 24% occurring only once. V lost 1 base and J lost 7, with 8 bases in between. The germline V gene encodes CDR1 SGHDN and CDR2 FVKESK. The CDR3 is 13 residues long. Sequences were obtained from naive CD4+ T cells from blood. The chain employs TRBV14 and TRBJ2-4, with a weak D call TRBD1 (5 bases). This clonotype was sampled from a woman aged 30 to 39 with type 1 diabetes. CDR3 sequence reads: CASSQGQPNIQYF. CDR3 DNA sequence: TGTGCCAGCAGCCAAGGACAGCCGAACATTCAGTACTTC.